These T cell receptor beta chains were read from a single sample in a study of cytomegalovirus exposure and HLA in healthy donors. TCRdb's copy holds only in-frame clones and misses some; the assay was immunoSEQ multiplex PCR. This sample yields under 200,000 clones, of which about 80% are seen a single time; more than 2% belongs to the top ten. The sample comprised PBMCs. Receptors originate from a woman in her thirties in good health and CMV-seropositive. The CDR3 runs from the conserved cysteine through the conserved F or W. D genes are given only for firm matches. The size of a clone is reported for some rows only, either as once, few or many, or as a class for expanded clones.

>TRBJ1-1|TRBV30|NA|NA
CAWTRGPEAFF
TGTGCCTGGACAAGGGGCCCTGAAGCTTTCTTT
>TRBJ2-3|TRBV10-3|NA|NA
CAIRASTGTDTQYF
TGTGCCATCCGTGCCTCGACGGGGACAGATACGCAGTATTTT
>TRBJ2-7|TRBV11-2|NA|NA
CASSKNGGTDYEQYF
TGTGCCAGCAGTAAAAACGGCGGGACAGACTACGAGCAGTACTTC
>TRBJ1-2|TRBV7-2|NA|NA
CASSLAMSRVGGYTF
TGTGCCAGCAGCTTAGCGATGAGCAGGGTGGGAGGCTACACCTTC
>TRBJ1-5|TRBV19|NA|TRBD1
CATVDRGPGQPQHF
TGTGCCACTGTGGACAGGGGGCCAGGACAGCCCCAGCATTTT
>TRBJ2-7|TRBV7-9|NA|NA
CASSSLDSQYF
TGTGCCAGCAGCTCTCTGGACAGCCAGTACTTC
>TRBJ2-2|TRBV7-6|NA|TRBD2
CASSPPTPAGRFGELFF
TGTGCCAGCAGCCCGCCGACCCCAGCGGGAAGGTTCGGGGAGCTGTTTTTT
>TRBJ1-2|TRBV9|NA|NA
CASSRTGKGYGYTF
TGTGCCAGCAGCCGTACAGGAAAGGGCTATGGCTACACCTTC
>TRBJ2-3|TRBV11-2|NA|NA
CASRSAATDTQYF
TGTGCCAGCCGTAGCGCTGCGACAGATACGCAGTATTTT
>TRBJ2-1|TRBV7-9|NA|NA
CASSHGSYNEQFF
TGTGCCAGCAGCCATGGGAGTTACAATGAGCAGTTCTTC
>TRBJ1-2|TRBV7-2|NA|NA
CASSLGQTGNYGYTF
TGTGCCAGCAGCTTAGGACAGACCGGGAACTATGGCTACACCTTC
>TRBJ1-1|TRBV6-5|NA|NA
CASSSSQAMNTEAFF
TGTGCCAGCAGTAGTTCCCAGGCCATGAACACTGAAGCTTTCTTT
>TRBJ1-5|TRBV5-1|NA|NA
CASSLGDSLDQPQHF
TGCGCCAGCAGCTTGGGCGACAGCTTAGATCAGCCCCAGCATTTT
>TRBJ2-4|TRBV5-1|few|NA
CASSLGSFVAKNIQYF
TGCGCCAGCAGCCTAGGATCTTTCGTAGCCAAAAACATTCAGTACTTC
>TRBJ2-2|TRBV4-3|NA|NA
CASSFGLYTGELFF
TGCGCCAGCAGCTTCGGACTTTACACCGGGGAGCTGTTTTTT
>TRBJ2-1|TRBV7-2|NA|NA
CASSLKYRDEVQFF
TGTGCCAGCAGCTTGAAGTACAGGGATGAGGTTCAGTTCTTC
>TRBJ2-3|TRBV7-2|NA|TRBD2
CASSQGLAGAEDTQYF
TGTGCCAGCAGTCAGGGACTAGCGGGGGCCGAAGATACGCAGTATTTT
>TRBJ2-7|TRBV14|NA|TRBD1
CASSANPGQGGYEQYF
TGTGCCAGCAGCGCAAACCCGGGACAGGGAGGCTACGAGCAGTACTTC
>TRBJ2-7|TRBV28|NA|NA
CASQQGGNQGRPYF
TGTGCCTCACAACAGGGTGGTAATCAGGGTAGGCCGTACTTC
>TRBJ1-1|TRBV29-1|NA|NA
CSGMGGISTEAFF
TGCAGCGGTATGGGGGGGATTAGCACTGAAGCTTTCTTT
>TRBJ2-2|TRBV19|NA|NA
CASNPMNTGELFF
TGTGCCAGTAACCCTATGAACACCGGGGAGCTGTTTTTT
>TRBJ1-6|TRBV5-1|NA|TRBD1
CASSSGQGRSPLHF
TGCGCCAGCAGCTCGGGACAGGGGAGGTCACCCCTCCACTTT
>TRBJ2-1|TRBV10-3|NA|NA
CAISESGPAYNEQFF
TGTGCCATCAGTGAGTCGGGCCCCGCCTACAATGAGCAGTTCTTC
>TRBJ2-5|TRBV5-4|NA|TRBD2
CASRSSGGPQETQYF
TGTGCCAGCAGGAGTAGCGGGGGGCCTCAAGAGACCCAGTACTTC
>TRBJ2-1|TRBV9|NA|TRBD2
CASSVGVAGDNEQFF
TGTGCCAGCAGCGTAGGAGTAGCGGGAGACAATGAGCAGTTCTTC
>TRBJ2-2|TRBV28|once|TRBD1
CASSTAGQGIGELFF
TGTGCCAGCAGTACCGCGGGACAGGGCATCGGGGAGCTGTTTTTT
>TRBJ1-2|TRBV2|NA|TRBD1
CASTGGQLIYGYTF
TGTGCCAGCACAGGGGGACAGTTGATCTATGGCTACACCTTC
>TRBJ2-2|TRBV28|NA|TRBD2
CASSNSGGTASGELFF
TGTGCCAGCAGCAACAGCGGGGGGACGGCGAGCGGGGAGCTGTTTTTT
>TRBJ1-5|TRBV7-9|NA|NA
CASSLVGGRGSNQPQHF
TGTGCCAGCAGCTTAGTAGGAGGCAGGGGTTCGAATCAGCCCCAGCATTTT
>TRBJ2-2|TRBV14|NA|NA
CASSRARELFF
TGTGCCAGCAGCCGAGCCCGGGAGCTGTTTTTT
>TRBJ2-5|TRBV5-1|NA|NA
CASSLGGGGETQYF
TGCGCCAGCAGCTTAGGAGGGGGGGGAGAGACCCAGTACTTC
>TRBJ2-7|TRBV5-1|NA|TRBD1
CASSSQGQGYEQYF
TGCGCCAGCAGCTCACAGGGGCAGGGCTACGAGCAGTACTTC
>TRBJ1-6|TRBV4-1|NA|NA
CASSQGVDSPLHF
TGCGCCAGCAGCCAAGGAGTGGATTCACCCCTCCACTTT
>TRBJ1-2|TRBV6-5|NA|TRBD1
CASSSGATGGGYTF
TGTGCCAGCAGTTCAGGCGCGACAGGGGGTGGCTACACCTTC
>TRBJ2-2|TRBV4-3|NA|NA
CASSQETSSYGELFF
TGCGCCAGCAGCCAAGAGACTAGTTCATACGGGGAGCTGTTTTTT
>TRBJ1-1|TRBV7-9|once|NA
CASSLGSTLNTEAFF
TGTGCCAGCAGCTTAGGATCCACTCTGAACACTGAAGCTTTCTTT
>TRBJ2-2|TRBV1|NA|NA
CTSSLQGVRDGGSGTGELFF
TGCACCAGCAGCCTTCAGGGCGTTAGAGACGGCGGGAGTGGCACCGGGGAGCTGTTTTTT
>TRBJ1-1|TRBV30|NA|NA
CAWSRVNTEAFF
TGTGCCTGGAGTCGCGTGAACACTGAAGCTTTCTTT
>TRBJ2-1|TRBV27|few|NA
CASTSSLLRRPSYNEQFF
TGTGCCAGCACCTCTAGCCTTTTAAGGAGGCCCTCCTACAATGAGCAGTTCTTC
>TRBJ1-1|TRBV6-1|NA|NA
CASRGGDTEAFF
TGTGCCAGCCGAGGCGGGGACACTGAAGCTTTCTTT
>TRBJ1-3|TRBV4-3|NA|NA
CASSQPGGIVSGNTIYF
TGCGCCAGCAGCCAACCCGGAGGGATTGTCTCTGGAAACACCATATATTTT
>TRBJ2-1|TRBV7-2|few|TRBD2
CASSKTSPPSYNEQFF
TGTGCCAGCAGCAAGACTAGCCCTCCTTCCTACAATGAGCAGTTCTTC
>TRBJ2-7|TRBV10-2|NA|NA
CASGDMWEQYF
TGCGCCAGCGGCGACATGTGGGAGCAGTACTTC
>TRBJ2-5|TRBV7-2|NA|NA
CASSLHREETQYF
TGTGCCAGCAGCTTACACAGGGAAGAGACCCAGTACTTC
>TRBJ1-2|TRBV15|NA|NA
CATSRVSFADGYTF
TGTGCCACCAGCAGAGTCAGTTTCGCGGATGGCTACACCTTC